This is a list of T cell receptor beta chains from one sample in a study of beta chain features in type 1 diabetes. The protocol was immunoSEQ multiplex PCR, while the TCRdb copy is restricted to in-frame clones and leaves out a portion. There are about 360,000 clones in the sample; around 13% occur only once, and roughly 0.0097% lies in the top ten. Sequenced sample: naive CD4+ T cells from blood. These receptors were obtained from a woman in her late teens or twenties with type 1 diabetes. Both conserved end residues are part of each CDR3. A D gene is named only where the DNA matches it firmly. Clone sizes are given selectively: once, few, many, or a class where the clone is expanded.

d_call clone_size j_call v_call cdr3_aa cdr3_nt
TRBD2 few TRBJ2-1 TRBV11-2 CASSLGPSGRYNEQFF TGTGCCAGCAGCTTAGGGCCTAGCGGGAGGTACAATGAGCAGTTCTTC
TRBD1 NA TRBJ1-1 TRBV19 CASSPRTGAGAFF TGTGCCAGTAGTCCGAGAACAGGGGCCGGGGCTTTCTTT
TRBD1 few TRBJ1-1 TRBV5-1 CASSLARGRTTEAFF TGCGCCAGCAGCTTGGCCAGGGGGCGAACGACTGAAGCTTTCTTT
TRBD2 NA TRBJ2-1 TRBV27 CASNPSGGYYNEQFF TGTGCCAGCAATCCAAGCGGGGGGTACTACAATGAGCAGTTCTTC
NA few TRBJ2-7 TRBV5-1 CASSSGSLGVYEQYF TGCGCCAGCAGCTCCGGTTCTCTGGGAGTCTACGAGCAGTACTTC
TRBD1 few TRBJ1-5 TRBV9 CASSGGDRAQPQHF TGTGCCAGCAGCGGGGGGGACAGGGCTCAGCCCCAGCATTTT
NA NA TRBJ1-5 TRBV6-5 CASSYSRQGSQPQHF TGTGCCAGCAGTTACTCGAGGCAGGGCAGCCAGCCCCAGCATTTT
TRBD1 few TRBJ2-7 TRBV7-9 CASSKPRTGASYEQYF TGTGCCAGCAGCAAACCGCGGACAGGGGCGAGTTACGAGCAGTACTTC
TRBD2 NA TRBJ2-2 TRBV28 CASLLAGEGIGELFF TGTGCCAGCCTCCTAGCGGGCGAGGGGATCGGGGAGCTGTTTTTT
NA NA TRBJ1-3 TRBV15 CATSRGARTTLGNTIYF TGTGCCACCAGCAGAGGGGCCCGGACTACTCTGGGGAACACCATATATTTT
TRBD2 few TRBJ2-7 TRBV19 CASSSGTSGAREQYF TGTGCCAGTTCGAGTGGGACTAGCGGGGCTCGCGAGCAGTACTTC
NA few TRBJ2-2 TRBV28 CASSTQTPGELFF TGTGCCAGCAGTACCCAGACTCCCGGGGAGCTGTTTTTT
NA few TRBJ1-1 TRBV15 CATSTVRRVNTEAFF TGTGCCACCAGCACGGTGCGTCGGGTAAACACTGAAGCTTTCTTT
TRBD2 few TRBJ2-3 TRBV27 CASNPAGGTDTQYF TGTGCCAGCAATCCAGCGGGGGGCACAGATACGCAGTATTTT
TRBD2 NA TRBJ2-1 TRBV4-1 CASSQAWLAGRNEQFF TGCGCCAGCAGCCAGGCGTGGCTAGCGGGAAGGAATGAGCAGTTCTTC
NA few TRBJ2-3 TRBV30 CAWRLVDEWDTQYF TGTGCCTGGAGACTAGTCGATGAGTGGGATACGCAGTATTTT
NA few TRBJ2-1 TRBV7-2 CASSLQEASYNEQFF TGTGCCAGCAGCTTACAAGAGGCCTCCTACAATGAGCAGTTCTTC
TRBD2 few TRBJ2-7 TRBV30 CAWSRDYYEQYF TGTGCCTGGTCCCGGGACTACTACGAGCAGTACTTC
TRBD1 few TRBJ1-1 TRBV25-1 CASSEFQGAGTEAFF TGTGCCAGCAGTGAATTTCAGGGGGCAGGAACTGAAGCTTTCTTT
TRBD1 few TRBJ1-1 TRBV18 CASSPAGQGATEAFF TGTGCCAGCTCACCGGCGGGACAGGGGGCCACTGAAGCTTTCTTT
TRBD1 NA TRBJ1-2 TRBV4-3 CASSQETGTGPYTF TGCGCCAGCAGCCAAGAAACCGGGACAGGGCCCTACACCTTC
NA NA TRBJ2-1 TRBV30 CAWSRWASDNNEQFF TGTGCCTGGAGTCGATGGGCTAGCGATAACAATGAGCAGTTCTTC
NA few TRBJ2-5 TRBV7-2 CASSLLRQEETQYF TGTGCCAGCAGCTTACTCCGGCAGGAAGAGACCCAGTACTTC
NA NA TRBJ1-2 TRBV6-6 CASSDTGNYGYTF TGTGCCAGCAGCGACACAGGAAACTATGGCTACACCTTC
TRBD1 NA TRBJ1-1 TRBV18 CASSQGAVSTEAFF TGTGCCAGCTCGCAGGGGGCAGTGAGCACTGAAGCTTTCTTT
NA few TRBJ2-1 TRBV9 CASSVGVSGYNEQFF TGTGCCAGCAGCGTAGGGGTTAGCGGCTACAATGAGCAGTTCTTC
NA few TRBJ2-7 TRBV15 CATSSRRVGEQYF TGTGCCACCAGCTCACGGCGGGTTGGGGAGCAGTACTTC
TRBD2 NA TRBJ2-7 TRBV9 CASSVAWEGGEQYF TGTGCCAGCAGCGTAGCTTGGGAGGGTGGCGAGCAGTACTTC
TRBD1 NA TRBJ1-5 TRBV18 CASSPTGSVYNQPQHF TGTGCCAGCTCCCCGACAGGGTCGGTGTACAATCAGCCCCAGCATTTT
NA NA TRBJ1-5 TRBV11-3 CASSPSGGNQPQHF TGTGCCAGCAGCCCATCTGGAGGGAATCAGCCCCAGCATTTT
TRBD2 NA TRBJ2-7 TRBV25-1 CASSVAGVGEQYF TGTGCCAGCAGTGTTGCGGGAGTCGGGGAGCAGTACTTC
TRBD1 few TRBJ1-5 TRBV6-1 CASSEWTGSNQPQHF TGTGCCAGCAGTGAATGGACAGGGAGCAATCAGCCCCAGCATTTT
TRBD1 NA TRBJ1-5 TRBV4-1 CASSQGQGVQPQHF TGCGCCAGCAGCCAAGGACAGGGCGTTCAGCCCCAGCATTTT
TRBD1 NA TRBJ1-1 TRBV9 CASSPGTGPNTEAFF TGTGCCAGCAGCCCAGGGACAGGGCCGAACACTGAAGCTTTCTTT
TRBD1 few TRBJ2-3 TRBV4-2 CASSQEPGQGADTQYF TGTGCCAGCAGCCAAGAACCCGGACAGGGTGCAGATACGCAGTATTTT
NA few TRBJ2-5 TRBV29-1 CSVVSLFGETQYF TGCAGCGTTGTTTCACTCTTCGGGGAGACCCAGTACTTC